This TCR beta chain was identified during a study of blood T cell repertoires in COVID-19. Overall study context: Sites across the United States, Italy and Spain contributed samples from acute and convalescent COVID-19.

This CDR3 has 11 amino acids. Germline V CDR1 and CDR2: SGHDT, YYEEEE. Trimming shortened V by 0 bases and J by 10 bases, and 5 bases separated the two germline ends. Original methodology: Nucleated cell number was recorded as an estimate derived from reference gene primer amplification. TCRdb keeps only in-frame clones here, not all; method: immunoSEQ multiplex PCR. V, J and clone size are those of that table, while D and trimming were read from the DNA. The sample includes approximately 110,000 clones, over 75% of them seen just once. Material: peripheral blood. The rearrangement uses TRBV5-6 and TRBJ1-3; no firm D call. This receptor was obtained from a man in his fifties with acute or convalescent COVID-19. The CDR3 region is CASSLGTTIYF. CDR3 DNA: TGTGCCAGCAGCTTGGGTACAACCATATATTTT.